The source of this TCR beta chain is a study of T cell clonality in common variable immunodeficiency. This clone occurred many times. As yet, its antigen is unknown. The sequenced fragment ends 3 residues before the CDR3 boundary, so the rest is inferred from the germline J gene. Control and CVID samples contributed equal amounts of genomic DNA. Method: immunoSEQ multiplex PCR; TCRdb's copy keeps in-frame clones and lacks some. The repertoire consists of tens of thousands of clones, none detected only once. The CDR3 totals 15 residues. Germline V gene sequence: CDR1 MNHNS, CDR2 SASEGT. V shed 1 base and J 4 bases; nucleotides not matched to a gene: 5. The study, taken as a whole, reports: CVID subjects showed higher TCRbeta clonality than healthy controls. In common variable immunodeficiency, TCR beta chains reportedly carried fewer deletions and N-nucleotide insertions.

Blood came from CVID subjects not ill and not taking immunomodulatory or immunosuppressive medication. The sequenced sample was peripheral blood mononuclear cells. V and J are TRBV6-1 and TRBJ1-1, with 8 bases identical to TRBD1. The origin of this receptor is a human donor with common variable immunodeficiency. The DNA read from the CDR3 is TGTGCCAGCAGTGAAGAAGGCAGGGGGCTCACTGAA. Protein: CASSEEGRGLTE. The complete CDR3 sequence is CASSEEGRGLTEAFF.